This T cell receptor (beta chain) was sequenced for a study of early T cells in non-severe SARS-CoV-2 infection. Unique molecular identifiers were affixed to single, distinct cDNA molecules. One entry per CDR3 protein, called by TCRdb with MiXCR from the 5' RACE reads. The table includes some 70,000 distinct CDR3 sequences, roughly 9% detected once. Looked up from germline, CDR1 is DFQATT and CDR2 is SNEGSKA (reference sequence). Trimming took 6 bases from V and 5 from J, leaving 8 bases between them. The CDR3 is 11 residues long. The sequencing sample was made of whole blood. The chain has TRBV20-1 and TRBJ2-1; D call uncertain. The receptor's source is an adult who was a healthcare worker with PCR-confirmed SARS-CoV-2 infection or an uninfected control (not recorded which). The CDR3, as DNA: TGCAGTGCCCGAGGTAACAATGAGCAGTTCTTC. It yields the protein CSARGNNEQFF.